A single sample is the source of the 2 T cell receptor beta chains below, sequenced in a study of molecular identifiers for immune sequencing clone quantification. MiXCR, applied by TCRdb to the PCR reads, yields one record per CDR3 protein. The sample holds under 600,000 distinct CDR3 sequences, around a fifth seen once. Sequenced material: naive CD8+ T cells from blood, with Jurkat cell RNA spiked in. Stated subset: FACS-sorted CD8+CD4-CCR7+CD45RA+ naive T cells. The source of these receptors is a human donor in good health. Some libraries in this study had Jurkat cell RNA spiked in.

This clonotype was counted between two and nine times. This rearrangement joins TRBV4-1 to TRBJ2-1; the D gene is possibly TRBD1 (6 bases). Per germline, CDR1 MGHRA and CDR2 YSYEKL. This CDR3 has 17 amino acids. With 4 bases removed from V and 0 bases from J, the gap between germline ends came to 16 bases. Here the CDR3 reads CASSLTNRVGSYNEQFF. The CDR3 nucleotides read TGCGCCAGCAGCCTTACCAACAGGGTGGGCTCCTACAATGAGCAGTTCTTC.

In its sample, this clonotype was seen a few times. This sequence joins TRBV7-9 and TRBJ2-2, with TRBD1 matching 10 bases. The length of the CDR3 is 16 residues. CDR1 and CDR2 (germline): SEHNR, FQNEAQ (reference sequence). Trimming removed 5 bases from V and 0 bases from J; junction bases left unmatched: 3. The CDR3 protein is CASSPTGGANTGELFF. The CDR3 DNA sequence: TGTGCCAGCAGCCCGACAGGGGGCGCGAACACCGGGGAGCTGTTTTTT.